This T cell receptor (beta chain) was found in a study of T cell changes during pregnancy in multiple sclerosis. V lost 3 bases, J lost 1 base, and 7 bases lay in between. This CDR3 has 13 amino acids. Germline V gene data show CDR1 as MNHEY and CDR2 as SMNVEV (reference sequence). Data came from immunoSEQ multiplex PCR; TCRdb stores just in-frame clones and leaves some out. Of under 65,000 clones listed, roughly 93% were seen once; the top ten hold around 3.7%. The material sequenced was CD8+ T cells from peripheral blood mononuclear cells, taken in the second trimester of pregnancy. The chain joins TRBV27 to TRBJ2-7; TRBD1 might be the D (6 bases). The clonotype was recovered from a female donor with multiple sclerosis, enrolled in a pregnancy study. DNA of the CDR3: TGTGCCAGCAGTTTGGGGGCTTCCTACGAGCAGTACTTC. It specifies CASSLGASYEQYF.